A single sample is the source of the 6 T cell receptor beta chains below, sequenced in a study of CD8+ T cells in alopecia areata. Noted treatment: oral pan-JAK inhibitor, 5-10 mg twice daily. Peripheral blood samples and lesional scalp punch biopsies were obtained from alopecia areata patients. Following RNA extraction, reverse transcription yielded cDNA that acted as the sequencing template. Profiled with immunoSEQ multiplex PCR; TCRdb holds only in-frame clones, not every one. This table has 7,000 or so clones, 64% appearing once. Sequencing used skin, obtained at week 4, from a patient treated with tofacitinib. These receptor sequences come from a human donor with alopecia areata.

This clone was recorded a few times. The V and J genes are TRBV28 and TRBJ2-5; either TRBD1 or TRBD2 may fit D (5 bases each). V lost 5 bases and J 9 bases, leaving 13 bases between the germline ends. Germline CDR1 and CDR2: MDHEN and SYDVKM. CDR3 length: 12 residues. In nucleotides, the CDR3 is TGTGCCAGCAGTAAAGTCCTGGGGGCCCAGTACTTC. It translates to CASSKVLGAQYF.

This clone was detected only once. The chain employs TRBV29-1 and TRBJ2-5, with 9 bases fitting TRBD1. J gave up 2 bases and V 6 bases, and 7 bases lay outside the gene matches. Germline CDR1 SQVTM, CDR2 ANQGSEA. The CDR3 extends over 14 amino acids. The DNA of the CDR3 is TGCAGCGTGGGACAGGGTGAGGTACAAGAGACCCAGTACTTC. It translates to CSVGQGEVQETQYF.

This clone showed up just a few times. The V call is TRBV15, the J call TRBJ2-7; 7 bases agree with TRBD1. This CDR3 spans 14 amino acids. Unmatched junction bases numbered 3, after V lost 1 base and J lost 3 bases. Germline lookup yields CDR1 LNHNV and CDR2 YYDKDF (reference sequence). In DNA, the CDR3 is TGTGCCACCAGCAGAGTGGGGACAGACTACGAGCAGTACTTC. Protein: CATSRVGTDYEQYF. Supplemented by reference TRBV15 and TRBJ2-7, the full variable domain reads DAMVIQNPRYQVTQFGKPVTLSCSQTLNHNVMYWYQQKSSQAPKLLFHYYDKDFNNEADTPDNFQSRRPNTSFCFLDIRSPGLGDTAMYLCATSRVGTDYEQYFGPGTRLTVT.

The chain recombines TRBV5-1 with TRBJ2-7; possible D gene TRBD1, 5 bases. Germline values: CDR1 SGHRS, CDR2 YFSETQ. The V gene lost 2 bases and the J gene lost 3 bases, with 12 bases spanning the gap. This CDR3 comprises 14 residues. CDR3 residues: CASSLQAPRYEQYF. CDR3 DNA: TGCGCCAGCAGCTTACAGGCCCCACGCTACGAGCAGTACTTC.

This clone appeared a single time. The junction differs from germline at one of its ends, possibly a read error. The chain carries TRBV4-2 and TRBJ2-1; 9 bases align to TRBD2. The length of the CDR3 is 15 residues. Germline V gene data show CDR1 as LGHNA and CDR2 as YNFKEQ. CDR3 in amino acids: CASSEDTGLAREQFF. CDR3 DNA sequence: TGTGCCAGCAGCGAAGATACGGGACTAGCTAGGGAGCAGTTCTTC.

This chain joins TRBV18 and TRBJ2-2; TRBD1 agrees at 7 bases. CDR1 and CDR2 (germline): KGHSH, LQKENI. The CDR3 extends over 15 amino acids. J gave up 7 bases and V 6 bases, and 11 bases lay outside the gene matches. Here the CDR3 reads CASSERTGDLGELFF. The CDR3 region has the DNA TGTGCCAGCTCGGAAAGGACAGGAGACCTCGGGGAGCTGTTTTTT.